This T cell receptor beta chain was captured by sequencing in a study of blood T cell repertoires in COVID-19 (dated by TCRdb to the early 2020s). With respect to the entire study: The collaborator samples originated in the United States, Italy and Spain and spanned the acute and convalescent phases of COVID-19. The material from the prospective study consisted of cDNA or gDNA derived from T cells, B-cell-depleted T cells, or PBMCs. The dataset comprised deeply sampled blood TCRbeta repertoires from subjects exposed to, actively infected with, or recovered from COVID-19. The repertoires were made available in a free public database intended to serve as a resource for research on the immune response to SARS-CoV-2. The samples were drawn from the first 160 participants of the ongoing ImmuneRACE study and from about 1,200 subjects provided by 6 global collaborators. The sample metadata nearly always contained a de-identified subject ID, COVID-19 status, age in years and sex. HLA class I and class II types, where available, came from metadata supplied by the sample provider rather than from assay-based typing.

CDR1 SGHTA and CDR2 FQGNSA are derived from the germline V gene. The CDR3 measures 15 amino acids from cysteine to phenylalanine. Left in the record is the CDR3 DNA by itself, 45 bases read in frame from the first base. For this chain, trimming is 1 base at the V end and 8 bases at the J end, and the number of junction bases without a gene match is 7. TCRbeta CDR3 regions were amplified from genomic DNA by means of the immunoSEQ Assay, a bias-controlled multiplex PCR. Concerning the study's data processing: The number of nucleated cells in each sample was estimated by amplification of reference gene primers within the assay. To quantify the absolute abundance of each unique TCRbeta CDR3 rearrangement, sequence reads were collapsed and filtered. For each sample, productive Simpson clonality was calculated as the square root of Simpson's diversity index across productive rearrangements. TCRdb stores this immuneACCESS table with in-frame sequences only. Part of the clones is absent; in the studies checked, under half of the shortfall reflects unresolved V genes, and no reason is known for the rest. From that table come the V and J calls and clone size; the DNA was used to work out D and trimming. The sample table contains 85,000 to 90,000 clones; only one count was recorded for under 95% of them. Approximately 2.3% of the sample rests with the top ten.

Each collaborating institution followed its own protocols to collect whole blood in K2EDTA tubes. For TCRbeta analysis, collaborators shipped samples as frozen whole blood, isolated PBMCs, or DNA extracted from either of those sample types. About this clone: Its antigen remains unidentified. One base away there is no much larger clone; base qualities are not given.

Overall study outcomes, separate from this receptor: Clinical and demographic metadata were provided uncurated, with the amount varying by source and participant.

The sample taken for sequencing was peripheral blood. The chain employs TRBV7-2 and TRBJ2-3; 9 bases in the junction line up with TRBD2. The sequence was collected from a human donor with active COVID-19. The donor label of this sample is uncertain. This receptor has the CDR3 CASSLEVLAGRTQYF. The nucleotide sequence reads as follows: TGTGCCAGCAGCTTAGAGGTGCTAGCGGGGCGTACGCAGTATTTT.